Listed here are 7 T cell receptor beta chains from one sample, sequenced in a study of long-term antiretroviral therapy in people with HIV. Samples were assayed with immunoSEQ v3.0 at survey level. Using immunoSEQ multiplex PCR, the repertoire was profiled, and TCRdb retains in-frame clones only, with some absent. This table holds about 22,000 clones, 65% to 80% found once. The specimen comprised unsorted PBMCs, sampled 1.2 years after starting antiretroviral therapy. These receptor sequences come from a woman aged 40 to 50 with HIV.

The V call is TRBV27, the J call TRBJ1-2; no clear D. This CDR3 comprises 15 residues. Germline loops: CDR1 MNHEY, CDR2 SMNVEV (reference sequence). Trimming shortened V by 6 bases and J by 4 bases, and 18 bases separated the two germline ends. The CDR3 sequence: CASSLGSREAYGYTF. The CDR3 nucleotides read TGTGCCAGCAGCCTGGGATCGCGGGAGGCCTATGGCTACACCTTC.

This chain links TRBV9 with TRBJ1-5, with 7 nucleotides matching TRBD1. The V gene's germline CDR1 is SGDLS and CDR2 YYNGEE. V was clipped by 0 bases and J by 0 bases; unmatched bases: 9. This CDR3 spans 18 amino acids. The CDR3 nucleotides read TGTGCCAGCAGCGTAGGAGAGGGGGCACTATATAGCAATCAGCCCCAGCATTTT. Translated, it gives CASSVGEGALYSNQPQHF.

This clone is a singleton in its sample. The rearrangement links TRBV19 to TRBJ1-1; D is unclear. This CDR3 has 13 residues. Germline-derived CDR1 and CDR2 are LNHDA and SQIVND (reference sequence). The V end lost 2 bases, the J end lost 7 bases, and 11 bases lay between the germline ends. The DNA for the CDR3 is TGTGCCAGTAGTATAATCCCTGGGAATGAAGCTTTCTTT. It translates to CASSIIPGNEAFF.

This clone was detected only a few times. CDR3 sequence: CASSLLGGPSYEQYF. CDR3 nucleotides: TGTGCCAGCAGCTTATTGGGGGGGCCCTCCTACGAGCAGTACTTC. This chain connects TRBV11-1 to TRBJ2-7; a weak D match, TRBD2 (7 bases). The V gene lost 2 bases and the J gene lost 0 bases, with 11 bases spanning the gap. CDR1 and CDR2 (germline): SGHAT, FQDESV (reference sequence). The CDR3 is 15 amino acids.

This clone was detected a few times. The rearrangement uses TRBV7-9 and TRBJ1-1; D remains unclear. CDR3 length: 13 amino acids. Germline CDR1 and CDR2: SEHNR and FQNEAQ (reference sequence). V gave up 5 bases and J gave up 3 bases, with 10 bases separating them. The CDR3 region is CASSPGKYTEAFF. The DNA of the CDR3 is TGTGCCAGCAGCCCCGGGAAATACACTGAAGCTTTCTTT.

J is TRBJ1-1 and V is TRBV29-1; the match to TRBD1 covers 7 bases. Germline CDR1 is SQVTM and CDR2 is ANQGSEA. V gave up 6 bases and J gave up 4 bases; unmatched junction bases: 5. This CDR3 comprises 12 residues. As DNA, the CDR3 is TGCAGCGTAAGACAGGGAGTCACTGAAGCTTTCTTT. It encodes CSVRQGVTEAFF.

V usage is TRBV5-1 and J usage is TRBJ1-1, with 7 bases matching TRBD1. Germline-derived CDR1 and CDR2 are SGHRS and YFSETQ. CDR3 length equals 15 residues. V dropped 3 bases and J dropped 2; count of bases not matched to a gene: 7. The CDR3 DNA reads as TGCGCCAGCAGCTACGCCGGGACAGATAACACTGAAGCTTTCTTT. Translating gives CASSYAGTDNTEAFF.